A selection of T cell receptor beta chains follows, all from one sample in a study of Graves' ophthalmopathy and Graves' hyperthyroidism. Each CDR3 protein is one row after TCRdb ran MiXCR on the multiplex PCR reads. The table lists 900,000 to 1,200,000 distinct CDR3 sequences, roughly 35% of them singletons. The sample taken for sequencing was peripheral blood or thyroid tissue (not recorded which). The source is an adult man with Graves' hyperthyroidism. Both conserved end residues are part of each CDR3. Fields, in order: clone size, D gene, V gene, J gene, CDR3 DNA, CDR3 protein. D genes are given only for firm matches. The size of a clone is reported for some rows only, either as once, few or many, or as a class for expanded clones.

clone_size: few; d_call: .; v_call: TRBV7-8; j_call: TRBJ1-2; cdr3_nt: TGTGCCAGCAGCCCTATTTACTATGGCTACACCTTC; cdr3_aa: CASSPIYYGYTF
clone_size: .; d_call: .; v_call: TRBV6-1; j_call: TRBJ1-4; cdr3_nt: TGTGCCAGCAGTGACCGCGGCAGGGGTGAAGAAAAACTGTTTTTT; cdr3_aa: CASSDRGRGEEKLFF
clone_size: .; d_call: .; v_call: TRBV7-9; j_call: TRBJ1-2; cdr3_nt: TGTGCCAGCAGCTTAGTACCGGGACGGCTCATAAACTATGGCTACACCTTC; cdr3_aa: CASSLVPGRLINYGYTF
clone_size: few; d_call: .; v_call: TRBV13; j_call: TRBJ1-6; cdr3_nt: TGTGCCAGCAGCCGTGGGCCGGGGAGCAATTCACCCCTCCACTTT; cdr3_aa: CASSRGPGSNSPLHF
clone_size: .; d_call: .; v_call: TRBV5-1; j_call: TRBJ1-2; cdr3_nt: TGCGCCAGCAGCCTGGGGGCTGCCGGATCCTATGGCTACACCTTC; cdr3_aa: CASSLGAAGSYGYTF
clone_size: many; d_call: TRBD2; v_call: TRBV4-2; j_call: TRBJ2-7; cdr3_nt: TGTGCCAGCAGCCAAACCATGGCTAGCGGTACCTACGAGCAGTACTTC; cdr3_aa: CASSQTMASGTYEQYF
clone_size: many; d_call: TRBD2; v_call: TRBV29-1; j_call: TRBJ2-3; cdr3_nt: TGCAGCGGCTTGGGGGGGGATACGCAGTATTTT; cdr3_aa: CSGLGGDTQYF
clone_size: many; d_call: TRBD2; v_call: TRBV11-2; j_call: TRBJ2-5; cdr3_nt: TGTGCCAGCAGCCCCCGACTAGCACCGGAGACCCAGTACTTC; cdr3_aa: CASSPRLAPETQYF
clone_size: many; d_call: .; v_call: TRBV29-1; j_call: TRBJ1-2; cdr3_nt: TGCAGCGTTGCGGGACGGAACTATGGCTACACCTTC; cdr3_aa: CSVAGRNYGYTF
clone_size: many; d_call: .; v_call: TRBV10-3; j_call: TRBJ2-7; cdr3_nt: TGTGCCATCAGTGAGTCGATTTCCAGGGTTAGTTGCGAGCAGTACTTC; cdr3_aa: CAISESISRVSCEQYF
clone_size: .; d_call: TRBD1; v_call: TRBV11-2; j_call: TRBJ1-6; cdr3_nt: TGTGCCAGCAGCTTAAGACAGGGGGTTACCTATAATTCACCCCTCCACTTT; cdr3_aa: CASSLRQGVTYNSPLHF
clone_size: many; d_call: .; v_call: TRBV6-6; j_call: TRBJ2-5; cdr3_nt: TGTGCCAGCAGCCTGTCGGGGCTTTCAGAGACCCAGTACTTC; cdr3_aa: CASSLSGLSETQYF
clone_size: .; d_call: TRBD1; v_call: TRBV19; j_call: TRBJ1-5; cdr3_nt: TGTGCCAGTACCGAGGACAGGGGGCGAGGCAATCAGCCCCAGCATTTT; cdr3_aa: CASTEDRGRGNQPQHF
clone_size: .; d_call: .; v_call: TRBV4-1; j_call: TRBJ2-5; cdr3_nt: TGCGCCAGCAGCCAAGAACCTCGACAGGCCAGCTTCAGAGAGACCCAGTACTTC; cdr3_aa: CASSQEPRQASFRETQYF
clone_size: few; d_call: TRBD2; v_call: TRBV15; j_call: TRBJ2-2; cdr3_nt: TGTGCCACCAGCAGAGACGGACTAGGCGGGGGCGGGGAGCTGTTTTTT; cdr3_aa: CATSRDGLGGGGELFF
clone_size: many; d_call: TRBD1; v_call: TRBV10-3; j_call: TRBJ2-5; cdr3_nt: TGTGCCACCTCACAGGGGGCCAGGGAGACCCAGTACTTC; cdr3_aa: CATSQGARETQYF
clone_size: many; d_call: .; v_call: TRBV6-6; j_call: TRBJ2-5; cdr3_nt: TGTGCCAGCAGTACTCCGGTCCAAGAGACCCAGTACTTC; cdr3_aa: CASSTPVQETQYF
clone_size: many; d_call: .; v_call: TRBV12-3/TRBV12-4; j_call: TRBJ1-4; cdr3_nt: TGTGCCAGCAGCTTTGGTGGAGAAAAACTGTTTTTT; cdr3_aa: CASSFGGEKLFF
clone_size: .; d_call: .; v_call: TRBV14; j_call: TRBJ1-1; cdr3_nt: TGTGCCAGCAGCCAAGATGGACGGGCGGCTTTCTTT; cdr3_aa: CASSQDGRAAFF
clone_size: .; d_call: .; v_call: TRBV29-1; j_call: TRBJ2-1; cdr3_nt: TGCAGCGTTGAGGCTAGGAACAATGAGCAGTTCTTC; cdr3_aa: CSVEARNNEQFF
clone_size: .; d_call: .; v_call: TRBV24-1; j_call: TRBJ2-2; cdr3_nt: TGTGCCACCAGTGATCCCAACGGGGAGCTGTTTTTT; cdr3_aa: CATSDPNGELFF
clone_size: .; d_call: .; v_call: TRBV19; j_call: TRBJ2-6; cdr3_nt: TGTGCCAGTCACCCAGGAGTTCCCGAAGCTTTC; cdr3_aa: CASHPGVPEAF
clone_size: .; d_call: .; v_call: TRBV9; j_call: TRBJ1-1; cdr3_nt: TGTGCCAGCAGGCATCCCGGGAGAGACACTGAAGCTTTCTTT; cdr3_aa: CASRHPGRDTEAFF
clone_size: many; d_call: .; v_call: TRBV20-1; j_call: TRBJ2-6; cdr3_nt: TGCAGTGCTAGAGGGCGGATGAGCTCTGGGGCCAACGTCCTGACTTTC; cdr3_aa: CSARGRMSSGANVLTF
clone_size: many; d_call: .; v_call: TRBV29-1; j_call: TRBJ2-7; cdr3_nt: TGCAGCGTTGAATCTGGGGAGCGTTCCTACGAGCAGTACTTC; cdr3_aa: CSVESGERSYEQYF
clone_size: few; d_call: TRBD1; v_call: TRBV5-8; j_call: TRBJ1-5; cdr3_nt: TGTGCCAGCAGCACCGGACAGGGCATGAATCAGCCCCAGCATTTT; cdr3_aa: CASSTGQGMNQPQHF
clone_size: .; d_call: .; v_call: TRBV29-1; j_call: TRBJ1-1; cdr3_nt: TGCAGCGTTCGTCAGGGGAGGTCGACTGAAGCTTTCTTT; cdr3_aa: CSVRQGRSTEAFF
clone_size: .; d_call: TRBD2; v_call: TRBV25-1; j_call: TRBJ2-7; cdr3_nt: TGTGCCAGCTACTTAGCGGGAGCGCAATACGAGCAGTACTTC; cdr3_aa: CASYLAGAQYEQYF
clone_size: .; d_call: .; v_call: TRBV11-2; j_call: TRBJ1-4; cdr3_nt: TGTGCCAGCAGCTTAGTGGGCGCGGGAAAACTGTTTTTT; cdr3_aa: CASSLVGAGKLFF
clone_size: many; d_call: TRBD1; v_call: TRBV24-1; j_call: TRBJ1-5; cdr3_nt: TGTGCCACCAGTGATTGGACCGGACAGGGGTGGAATCAGCCCCAGCATTTT; cdr3_aa: CATSDWTGQGWNQPQHF
clone_size: .; d_call: TRBD1; v_call: TRBV20-1; j_call: TRBJ1-2; cdr3_nt: TGCAGTGCTAGCACAGGGGGCGGCGACAGGGGGCTCTATGGCTACACCTTC; cdr3_aa: CSASTGGGDRGLYGYTF
clone_size: .; d_call: .; v_call: TRBV6-6; j_call: TRBJ1-2; cdr3_nt: TGTGCCAGCAATATCAGAGATAACTATGGCTACACCTTC; cdr3_aa: CASNIRDNYGYTF
clone_size: .; d_call: .; v_call: TRBV7-2; j_call: TRBJ1-2; cdr3_nt: TGTGCCAGCAGTCGTCTCCAGGGTGGCTACACCTTC; cdr3_aa: CASSRLQGGYTF
clone_size: many; d_call: .; v_call: TRBV20-1; j_call: TRBJ2-7; cdr3_nt: TGCAGTGCTGGGGGAGTCCCTCTCTCCTACGAGCAGTACTTC; cdr3_aa: CSAGGVPLSYEQYF
clone_size: many; d_call: .; v_call: TRBV20-1; j_call: TRBJ1-5; cdr3_nt: TGCAGTGCTGACTCCTCGGTCTATCAGCCCCAGCATTTT; cdr3_aa: CSADSSVYQPQHF
clone_size: .; d_call: TRBD1; v_call: TRBV6-6; j_call: TRBJ2-7; cdr3_nt: TGTGCCAGCAGCAGGGGACAGGCGATAACCTACGGGCAGTACTTC; cdr3_aa: CASSRGQAITYGQYF
clone_size: many; d_call: .; v_call: TRBV15; j_call: TRBJ2-5; cdr3_nt: TGTGCCACCAGCACAAGACGGAGGGAGACCCAGTACTTC; cdr3_aa: CATSTRRRETQYF
clone_size: many; d_call: .; v_call: TRBV10-2; j_call: TRBJ2-7; cdr3_nt: TGCGCCAGCTCACGAGGGGCGGAGACCTACGAGCAGTACTTC; cdr3_aa: CASSRGAETYEQYF
clone_size: many; d_call: TRBD2; v_call: TRBV29-1; j_call: TRBJ2-7; cdr3_nt: TGCAGCGTTGCGGGACTAGCGGGTCGCCATTACGAGCAGTACTTC; cdr3_aa: CSVAGLAGRHYEQYF
clone_size: .; d_call: .; v_call: TRBV14; j_call: TRBJ1-2; cdr3_nt: TGTGCCAGCAGCGACCAAGAGACTTCTGGCTACACCTTC; cdr3_aa: CASSDQETSGYTF
clone_size: .; d_call: TRBD1; v_call: TRBV25-1; j_call: TRBJ2-7; cdr3_nt: TGTGCCAGCAGTTCCCCTAGCAGGGGGCGGGGATACGAGCAGTACTTC; cdr3_aa: CASSSPSRGRGYEQYF
clone_size: few; d_call: TRBD1; v_call: TRBV5-1; j_call: TRBJ2-7; cdr3_nt: TGCGCCAGCAGCGAGGGCCCTACCGGGACAGGGGCCTCGCAGTACTTC; cdr3_aa: CASSEGPTGTGASQYF
clone_size: .; d_call: .; v_call: TRBV2; j_call: TRBJ2-7; cdr3_nt: TGTGCCAACAGCTCCGTCAAACCGGCCATATACGAGCAGTACTTC; cdr3_aa: CANSSVKPAIYEQYF
clone_size: .; d_call: .; v_call: TRBV20-1; j_call: TRBJ1-2; cdr3_nt: TGCAGTGCTAGAGGGAGGGGAACGTTGAACTATGGCTACACCTTC; cdr3_aa: CSARGRGTLNYGYTF
clone_size: many; d_call: .; v_call: TRBV20-1; j_call: TRBJ2-2; cdr3_nt: TGCAGTGCTAGCCATTCCCACAGCACCGGGGAGCTGTTTTTT; cdr3_aa: CSASHSHSTGELFF
clone_size: many; d_call: .; v_call: TRBV20-1; j_call: TRBJ1-5; cdr3_nt: TGCAGTGCTAGATTGCCGCAGGGTGAGAATCAGCCCCAGCATTTT; cdr3_aa: CSARLPQGENQPQHF
clone_size: few; d_call: TRBD2; v_call: TRBV30; j_call: TRBJ2-5; cdr3_nt: TGTGCCTGGAGGGACCCCGGGACTAGATTAGAGACCCAGTACTTC; cdr3_aa: CAWRDPGTRLETQYF
clone_size: many; d_call: TRBD1; v_call: TRBV29-1; j_call: TRBJ1-1; cdr3_nt: TGCAGCGTTGAGGCCGGGACAGCGAACACTGAAGCTTTCTTT; cdr3_aa: CSVEAGTANTEAFF
clone_size: once; d_call: .; v_call: TRBV10-2; j_call: TRBJ1-1; cdr3_nt: TGTGCCAGCAGAGACTCCCCCAGCGGGAACACTGAAGCTTTCTTT; cdr3_aa: CASRDSPSGNTEAFF
clone_size: many; d_call: .; v_call: TRBV7-2; j_call: TRBJ1-1; cdr3_nt: TGTGCCAGCAGCTTAACTTTCGGGCAGTCTGAAGCTTTCTTT; cdr3_aa: CASSLTFGQSEAFF
clone_size: few; d_call: .; v_call: TRBV6-5; j_call: TRBJ1-1; cdr3_nt: TGTGCCAGCAGTTACAACAGGGAGTTTAACCGTGGCACTGAAGCTTTCTTT; cdr3_aa: CASSYNREFNRGTEAFF
clone_size: .; d_call: .; v_call: TRBV20-1; j_call: TRBJ2-7; cdr3_nt: TGCAGTGCTACCGTGGACAGTTACCAAGAGCAGTACTTC; cdr3_aa: CSATVDSYQEQYF